This T cell receptor (beta chain) originates from a study of shared clonotypes between healthy human individuals. Findings and limits, study-wide: Represented diversity (both genetic and exposure-history) was limited by the small number of donors. Shared clonotypes across all four donors exceeded non-shared ones in generation probability.

Note on this clone: Its antigen remains unknown.

Naive CD8 cells, CD45RO-negative and positively selected for CCR7, excluded terminally differentiated effector memory CD45RA+ cells. Donors comprised only Caucasian adults living in Nashville, Tennessee. The method was immunoSEQ multiplex PCR; TCRdb's version includes in-frame clones alone and lacks a portion of them. The sample yields about 820,000 clones, around 93% seen once. CDR3 length: 15 amino acids. Germline CDR1 SEHNR, CDR2 FQNEAQ (reference sequence). Trimming at V came to 5 bases and at J to 4 bases, leaving 9 bases not matched to a gene. The source material was naive CD8+ T cells sorted from blood. This receptor was identified in a young man in good health. The genes are TRBV7-9 and TRBJ1-2, with 8 bases identical to TRBD1. As DNA, the CDR3 is TGTGCCAGCAGCACAGACAGGGGACTGGTCTATGGCTACACCTTC. Its protein product is CASSTDRGLVYGYTF.